This section outlines one TCR beta chain sequence together with its context. The CDR3 loop spans 15 amino acids. The junction had 8 bases not matched to a gene; V was cut back by 1 base and J by 6 bases. Germline CDR1 reads SGHVS; CDR2 reads FNYEAQ. The data stem from a study of control samples from healthy donors and cancer patients. Data came from immunoSEQ multiplex PCR; TCRdb stores just in-frame clones and leaves some out. The sample includes around 94,000 clones, roughly 93% seen only once; the top ten take roughly 1.5%. The receptor was isolated from a woman aged 25-40 years in good health. Sequenced input: blood. The V and J genes are TRBV7-6 and TRBJ2-7; 8 nucleotides match TRBD2. The CDR3 is CASSLESGRSSEQYF. CDR3 sequence (DNA): TGTGCCAGCAGCTTAGAAAGCGGGAGATCGTCCGAGCAGTACTTC.